These T cell receptor beta chains were read from a single sample in a study of T cells of healthy individuals. TCRdb redid the calling of the 5' RACE reads with MiXCR, one entry per CDR3 protein. The sample lists about 82,000 distinct CDR3 sequences; 4% to 5.5% were seen once. The receptor set was obtained from a female donor in good health. Each CDR3 is given with its conserved first and last residue. A D gene is named only where the DNA matches it firmly. Clone size is stated in some rows and not others, as once, few, many or a class when expanded.

d_call j_call clone_size v_call cdr3_nt cdr3_aa
TRBD1 TRBJ1-5 . TRBV5-5 TGTGCCAGCAGCTTGGAAGTCGTACAGGGGGGCAATCAGCCCCAGCATTTT CASSLEVVQGGNQPQHF
TRBD1 TRBJ1-2 many TRBV20-1 TGCAGTGCTTCCGGGACAGAGCATAAGAACTATGGCTACACCTTC CSASGTEHKNYGYTF
. TRBJ1-1 . TRBV5-1 TGCGCCAGCAGCTATTTTCCGACACTGAACACTGAAGCTTTCTTT CASSYFPTLNTEAFF
. TRBJ2-7 few TRBV30 TGTGCCTGGACCGTCGGAGGGGGCGCGTACGAGCAGTACTTC CAWTVGGGAYEQYF
. TRBJ1-4 many TRBV5-1 TGCGCCAGCAGCCTGGACCCGCCGGGCGCAGGTGAAAAACTGTTTTTT CASSLDPPGAGEKLFF
. TRBJ2-7 . TRBV4-3 TGCGCCAGCAGCCAATCTCTGAGGGGGGCCTCCTACGAGCAGTACTTC CASSQSLRGASYEQYF
. TRBJ1-5 few TRBV27 TGTGCCAGCAGTTTATCGCGGCAGGGCGATCAGCCCCAGCATTTT CASSLSRQGDQPQHF
. TRBJ2-7 many TRBV20-1 TGCAGTGCTAGAACCAGCCGTTCAGACCCCTACGAGCAGTACTTC CSARTSRSDPYEQYF
. TRBJ2-1 . TRBV7-3 TGTGCCAGCAGCTTTCCTGGGCAGGGGTCCTACAATGAGCAGTTCTTC CASSFPGQGSYNEQFF
TRBD1 TRBJ1-5 few TRBV6-5 TGTGCCAGCTCCTCCTTAGGCGGGACAGGTGACTTTGGGCCCCAGCATTTT CASSSLGGTGDFGPQHF
. TRBJ2-1 many TRBV7-2 TGTGCCAGCAGACAGCTAGGAAGTGAGCAGTTCTTC CASRQLGSEQFF
. TRBJ2-3 few TRBV5-1 TGCGCCAGCATCCCTGATGTCCAGGGCCATACGCAGTATTTT CASIPDVQGHTQYF
. TRBJ1-1 . TRBV7-3 TGTGCCAGCAGCCCCAACCAGGGGAACACTGAAGCTTTCTTT CASSPNQGNTEAFF
TRBD1 TRBJ1-1 many TRBV5-1 TGCGCCAGCAGCTTGGGGGGGACAGGCCCCGAAGCTTTCTTT CASSLGGTGPEAFF
. TRBJ1-4 many TRBV7-2 TGTGCCAGCAGCTTATCGGGGTCGACCGATAATGAAAAACTGTTTTTT CASSLSGSTDNEKLFF
TRBD1 TRBJ2-3 few TRBV7-9 TGTGCCAGCAGCCTGGGACAGGGGGCAGATACGCAGTATTTT CASSLGQGADTQYF
TRBD1 TRBJ1-2 many TRBV20-1 TGCAGTGCCGCGGGACAGGGGGCATGGGGCTACACCTTC CSAAGQGAWGYTF
. TRBJ2-6 few TRBV14 TGTGCCAGCAGCCCCTACTCGGGTAGGAGGTACTCTGGGGCCAACGTCCTGACTTTC CASSPYSGRRYSGANVLTF
. TRBJ1-2 . TRBV18 TGTGCCAGCTCACCACTTGACAGGAACTATGGCTACACCTTC CASSPLDRNYGYTF
. TRBJ2-2 few TRBV9 TGTGCCAGCAGCGTAGATGGCAACACCGGGGAGCTGTTTTTT CASSVDGNTGELFF
TRBD2 TRBJ2-7 few TRBV20-1 TGCAGTGCTGGCGGACTAGCGGGCTCCTACGAGCAGTACTTC CSAGGLAGSYEQYF
TRBD2 TRBJ2-7 many TRBV4-1 TGCGCCAGCAGCCCTAGACCCGAACTAGCGGGAGGATACGAGCAGTACTTC CASSPRPELAGGYEQYF
TRBD1 TRBJ2-7 many TRBV7-4 TGTGCCAGCAGCTTAGCCACAGGGGTGTACGAGCAGTACTTC CASSLATGVYEQYF
. TRBJ2-1 . TRBV25-1 TGTGCCAGCAGATCCAACAATGAGCAGTTCTTC CASRSNNEQFF
TRBD2 TRBJ2-7 . TRBV20-1 TGCAGTGCTAGTTTTCCGGGAGGGCCGGTCGAGCAGTACTTC CSASFPGGPVEQYF
TRBD2 TRBJ2-1 many TRBV20-1 TGCAGTGCGCCCGGACTAGCGGTAGGAAATGAGCAGTTCTTC CSAPGLAVGNEQFF